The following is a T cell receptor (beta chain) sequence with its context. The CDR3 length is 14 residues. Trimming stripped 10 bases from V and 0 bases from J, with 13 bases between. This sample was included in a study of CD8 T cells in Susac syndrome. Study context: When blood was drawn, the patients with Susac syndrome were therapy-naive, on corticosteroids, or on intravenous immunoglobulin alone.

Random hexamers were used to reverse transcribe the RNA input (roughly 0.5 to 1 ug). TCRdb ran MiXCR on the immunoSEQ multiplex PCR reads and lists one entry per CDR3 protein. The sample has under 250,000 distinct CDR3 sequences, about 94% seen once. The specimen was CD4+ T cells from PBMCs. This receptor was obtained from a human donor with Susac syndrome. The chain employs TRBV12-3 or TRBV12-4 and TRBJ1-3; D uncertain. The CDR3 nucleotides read TGTGCCACCCGACGCGCGGACTCTGGAAACACCATATATTTT. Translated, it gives CATRRADSGNTIYF.